This T cell receptor beta chain is from a study of T cell responses to AZD1222 COVID-19 vaccine. Overall study: Pooled samples include second doses given at about 4 or 12 weeks.

Regarding this clone: Its target is unknown.

The study, taken as a whole, reports: The span of vaccine-associated CD4 TCRs extended across spike, with dominance at 160-218 and 743-854.

Assay: immunoSEQ multiplex PCR; the TCRdb copy retains only in-frame clones and omits some. The profile shows roughly 120,000 clones, approximately 85% of them singletons. V was cut by 8 bases and J by 0 bases, with 14 bases left in between. Per the germline V gene, CDR1 is SEHNR and CDR2 is FQNEAQ (reference sequence). CDR3 length: 14 residues. This receptor was obtained from an adult in good health. This sample comprised peripheral blood, obtained on day 0 of AZD1222 vaccination. V and J are TRBV7-9 and TRBJ2-7, with D perhaps matching TRBD2 (5 bases). The CDR3 DNA reads TGTGCCAGCGGTTTGGTAGGGAGCTCCTACGAGCAGTACTTC. Its protein is CASGLVGSSYEQYF.